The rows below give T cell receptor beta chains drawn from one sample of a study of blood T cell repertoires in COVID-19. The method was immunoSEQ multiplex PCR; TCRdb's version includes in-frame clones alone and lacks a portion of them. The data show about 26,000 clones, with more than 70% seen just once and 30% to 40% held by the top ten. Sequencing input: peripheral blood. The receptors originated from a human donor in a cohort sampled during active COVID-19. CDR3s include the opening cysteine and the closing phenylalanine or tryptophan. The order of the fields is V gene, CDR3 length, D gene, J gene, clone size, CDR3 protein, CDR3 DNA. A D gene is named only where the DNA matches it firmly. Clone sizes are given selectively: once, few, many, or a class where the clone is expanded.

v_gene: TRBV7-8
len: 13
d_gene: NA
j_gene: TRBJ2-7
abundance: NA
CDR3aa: CASSLVTGYEQYF
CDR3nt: TGTGCCAGCAGCTTAGTAACAGGCTACGAGCAGTACTTC

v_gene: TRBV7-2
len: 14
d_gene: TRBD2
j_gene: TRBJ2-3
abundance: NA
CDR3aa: CATGRSSRTDTQYF
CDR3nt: TGTGCCACCGGGAGGAGCAGTCGCACAGATACGCAGTATTTT

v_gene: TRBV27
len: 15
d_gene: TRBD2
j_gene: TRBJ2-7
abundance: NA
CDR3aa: CASSRGRAGSYEQYF
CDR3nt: TGTGCCAGCAGCCGGGGGAGGGCAGGGAGCTACGAGCAGTACTTC

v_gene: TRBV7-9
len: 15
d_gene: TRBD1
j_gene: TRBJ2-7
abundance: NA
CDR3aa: CASSLDPGQGVEQYF
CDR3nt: TGTGCCAGCAGCTTAGATCCGGGACAGGGGGTCGAGCAGTACTTC

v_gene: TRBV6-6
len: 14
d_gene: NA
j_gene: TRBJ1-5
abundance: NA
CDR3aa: CASTLTGVRQPQHF
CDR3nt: TGTGCCAGCACCCTAACGGGGGTTCGTCAGCCCCAGCATTTT

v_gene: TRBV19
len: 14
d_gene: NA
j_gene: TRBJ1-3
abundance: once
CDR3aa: CASSRVYAGNTIYF
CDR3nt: TGTGCCAGTAGCAGGGTTTACGCTGGAAACACCATATATTTT

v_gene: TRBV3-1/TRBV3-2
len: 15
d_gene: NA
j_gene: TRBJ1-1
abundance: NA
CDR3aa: CASSQELGVNTEAFF
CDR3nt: TGTGCCAGCAGCCAAGAGCTGGGAGTGAACACTGAAGCTTTCTTT

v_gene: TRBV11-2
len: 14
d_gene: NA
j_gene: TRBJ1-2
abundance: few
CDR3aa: CASEGQGHYYGYTF
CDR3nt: TGTGCCAGCGAGGGGCAGGGGCATTACTATGGCTACACCTTC

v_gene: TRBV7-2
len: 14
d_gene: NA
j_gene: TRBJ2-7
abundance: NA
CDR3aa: CASRKTAGSYEQYF
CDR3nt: TGTGCCAGCAGGAAGACAGCTGGCTCCTACGAGCAGTACTTC

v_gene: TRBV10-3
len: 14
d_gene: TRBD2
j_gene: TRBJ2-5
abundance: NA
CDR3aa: CAISEGGGAETQYF
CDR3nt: TGTGCCATCAGTGAGGGGGGAGGGGCAGAGACCCAGTACTTC

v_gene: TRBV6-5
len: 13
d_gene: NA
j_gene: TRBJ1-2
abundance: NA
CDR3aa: CASRLTGLSGYTF
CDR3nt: TGTGCCAGCAGACTTACAGGGTTGAGCGGCTACACCTTC

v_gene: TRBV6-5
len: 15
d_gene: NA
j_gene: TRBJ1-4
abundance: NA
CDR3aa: CASSYDPGLNEKLFF
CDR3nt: TGTGCCAGCAGTTACGATCCGGGACTTAATGAAAAACTGTTTTTT

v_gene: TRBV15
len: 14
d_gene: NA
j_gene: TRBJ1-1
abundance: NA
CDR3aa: CATSRDHGGAEAFF
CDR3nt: TGTGCCACCAGCAGAGATCATGGGGGGGCTGAAGCTTTCTTT

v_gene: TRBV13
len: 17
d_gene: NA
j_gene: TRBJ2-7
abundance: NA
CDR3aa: CASSRLILTENSYEQYF
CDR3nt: TGTGCCAGCAGCCGATTAATATTGACAGAGAACTCCTACGAGCAGTACTTC

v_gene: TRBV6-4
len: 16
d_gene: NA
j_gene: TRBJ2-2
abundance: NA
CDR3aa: CASSPRLAAHTGELFF
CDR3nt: TGTGCCAGCAGCCCTCGATTAGCGGCCCACACCGGGGAGCTGTTTTTT

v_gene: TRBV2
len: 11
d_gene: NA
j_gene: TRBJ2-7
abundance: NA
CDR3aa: CASSVSYEQYF
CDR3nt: TGTGCCAGCAGTGTATCCTACGAGCAGTACTTC

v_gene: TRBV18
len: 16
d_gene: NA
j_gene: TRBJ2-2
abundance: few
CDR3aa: CASSPLQDSNTGELFF
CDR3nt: TGTGCCAGCTCACCATTACAGGATTCGAACACCGGGGAGCTGTTTTTT

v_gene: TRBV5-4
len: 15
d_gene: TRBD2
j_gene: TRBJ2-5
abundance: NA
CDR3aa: CASSLVTSGGETQYF
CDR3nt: TGTGCCAGCAGCTTGGTGACTAGCGGTGGGGAGACCCAGTACTTC

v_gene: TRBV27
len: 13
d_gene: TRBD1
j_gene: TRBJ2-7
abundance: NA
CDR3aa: CASNSDRVGEQYF
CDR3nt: TGTGCCAGCAACTCCGACAGGGTTGGAGAGCAGTACTTC

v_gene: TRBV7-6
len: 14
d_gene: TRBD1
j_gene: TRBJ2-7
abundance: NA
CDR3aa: CASSQTGGAGEQYF
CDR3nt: TGTGCCAGCAGCCAAACAGGGGGCGCGGGCGAGCAGTACTTC